This TCR beta chain originates from a study of blood T cell repertoires in COVID-19. Germline CDR1 reads MNHEY; CDR2 reads SMNVEV (reference sequence). This CDR3 region has 16 residues. V gave up 3 bases and J gave up 7 bases, with 16 bases separating them. Authors' methods: Amplification from reference gene primers served as the basis for estimated nucleated cell counts. The table came from immunoSEQ multiplex PCR; TCRdb's copy has only in-frame clones and leaves some out. V, J and clone size reflect that table, while D and trimming were determined from the DNA. The data show roughly 250,000 clones, with approximately 86% seen just once and approximately 1.6% held by the top ten.

This TCR came from a woman between 50 and 59 years old who had recovered from COVID-19. This rearrangement joins TRBV27 to TRBJ1-6, with a weak D call TRBD1 (5 bases). Specimen: PBMCs or T cells enriched from blood (not recorded which). The CDR3 sequence: CASSLPRTSENSPLHF. The CDR3 DNA is TGTGCCAGCAGTTTGCCCCGGACAAGCGAAAATTCACCCCTCCACTTT.